Listed here are 10 T cell receptor beta chains from one sample, sequenced in a study of T cell repertoires in cytomegalovirus infection. TCRdb re-called the reads with MiXCR, one entry per CDR3 protein. This table holds a few hundred thousand distinct CDR3 sequences, roughly 25% found once. Antigen specificity for these receptors is unknown. The material was cultured PBMCs, obtained from culture after CMV antigen stimulation. The receptors were sampled from a human donor in good health (CMV status not recorded). Some clones in this sample may be carry-over from other donors' samples.

This rearrangement joins TRBV5-6 to TRBJ2-5; perhaps TRBD1 as D (6 bases). The V gene lost 3 bases and the J gene lost 5 bases, with 17 bases spanning the gap. Germline V gene sequence: CDR1 SGHDT, CDR2 YYEEEE. The CDR3 loop spans 15 amino acids. The CDR3 protein is CASSYRRGIRETQYF. The CDR3 nucleotides are TGTGCCAGCAGCTACCGAAGGGGGATCCGCGAGACCCAGTACTTC.

This clonotype has a count of ten or more. The V call is TRBV7-2, the J call TRBJ2-7; D gene ambiguous. The V and J ends lost 1 base and 0 bases respectively, with 7 bases between them. From germline, CDR1 is SGHTA and CDR2 FQGNSA. The CDR3 has 14 amino acids. CDR3 nucleotide sequence: TGTGCCAGCAGCTTAGACGCAAACTCCTACGAGCAGTACTTC. Translation gives CASSLDANSYEQYF.

In its sample, this clonotype was seen a few times. J is TRBJ2-5 and V is TRBV3-1; unclear D gene. The ends were cut back, 4 bases at V and 1 base at J, with 4 bases in the middle. The CDR3 consists of 12 residues. Germline lookup yields CDR1 LGHDT and CDR2 YNNKEL (reference sequence). The CDR3: CASSRLQETQYF. As DNA, the CDR3 is TGTGCCAGCAGCCGACTCCAAGAGACCCAGTACTTC.

This rearrangement joins TRBV28 to TRBJ2-1; 13 bases map to TRBD2. The CDR3 runs to 16 residues. The germline V gene has CDR1 MDHEN and CDR2 SYDVKM. V lost 8 bases, J lost 4 bases, and 8 bases stayed unmatched. In DNA form, the CDR3 reads TGTGCCAGCTGGGGGACTAGCGGGACGTCTTACAATGAGCAGTTCTTC. It encodes CASWGTSGTSYNEQFF.

This chain links TRBV19 with TRBJ2-1, with 9 nucleotides matching TRBD2. Germline V gene data show CDR1 as LNHDA and CDR2 as SQIVND (reference sequence). V shed 0 bases and J 4 bases; nucleotides not matched to a gene: 7. The length of the CDR3 is 17 residues. This chain's CDR3 is CASSIDHASGAYNEQFF. In nucleotides, the CDR3 is TGTGCCAGTAGTATAGATCACGCTAGCGGGGCTTACAATGAGCAGTTCTTC.

V usage is TRBV20-1 and J usage is TRBJ2-3, with TRBD2 matching 8 bases. Trimming at V came to 4 bases and at J to 4 bases, leaving 7 bases not matched to a gene. The germline V gene has CDR1 DFQATT and CDR2 SNEGSKA (reference sequence). This CDR3 spans 14 amino acids. CDR3 in DNA: TGCAGTGCTACCAGGACTAGCCAGGCAGATACGCAGTATTTT. It yields the protein CSATRTSQADTQYF.

This chain links TRBV28 with TRBJ1-1, with TRBD1 matching over 12 bases. This CDR3 is built from 17 residues. With 3 bases clipped from V and 4 bases from J, the junction kept 9 bases outside the gene matches. The V gene's germline CDR1 is MDHEN and CDR2 SYDVKM. This CDR3 is CASSFGTGGPRGTEAFF. In nucleotides, the CDR3 is TGTGCCAGCAGTTTCGGGACAGGGGGCCCAAGAGGCACTGAAGCTTTCTTT. Looking up the rest from reference TRBV28 and TRBJ1-1 gives the full variable domain: DVKVTQSSRYLVKRTGEKVFLECVQDMDHENMFWYRQDPGLGLRLIYFSYDVKMKEKGDIPEGYSVSREKKERFSLILESASTNQTSMYLCASSFGTGGPRGTEAFFGQGTRLTVV.

This clonotype was picked up many times. The chain employs TRBV7-2 and TRBJ2-5; D perhaps matches TRBD2 (5 bases). The length of the CDR3 is 15 residues. V was pared by 1 base and J by 2 bases, with 11 bases between. Germline lookup yields CDR1 SGHTA and CDR2 FQGNSA. CDR3 DNA: TGTGCCAGCAGCTTAGTTAGCGAGGTACAAGAGACCCAGTACTTC. Translating gives CASSLVSEVQETQYF.

The chain uses TRBV28 and TRBJ1-4, with a tentative D call TRBD1 (6 bases). Trimming took 8 bases from V and 0 from J, leaving 10 bases between them. This CDR3 is built from 14 residues. CDR1 MDHEN and CDR2 SYDVKM come from the germline V gene. In nucleotides, the CDR3 is TGTGCCAGCGAAGGGGGTGCAACTAATGAAAAACTGTTTTTT. Translated, it gives CASEGGATNEKLFF.

The rearrangement uses TRBV12-5 and TRBJ2-1; TRBD2 matches at 14 bases. Germline V gene lookup returns CDR1 LGHNT and CDR2 FRNRAP. V shed 6 bases, J shed 8 bases, and the junction held 9 bases outside the gene matches. This CDR3 region has 16 residues. As DNA, the CDR3 is TGTGCTAGTGGGTTGCCGGGACTAGCGGGAGTGGATGAGCAGTTCTTC. Translated, it gives CASGLPGLAGVDEQFF.